This T cell receptor beta chain was sequenced during a study of shared clonotypes between healthy human individuals. The naive CD8 population came from CD45RO-negative cells selected for CCR7, without terminally differentiated effector memory CD45RA+ cells. Germline V gene sequence: CDR1 SEHNR, CDR2 FQNEAQ (reference sequence). V shed 8 bases and J shed 1 base, with 12 bases lying between them. The length of the CDR3 is 13 residues. The assay was immunoSEQ multiplex PCR, and TCRdb's table has in-frame clones only and misses some. This sample has 750,000 to 1,000,000 clones, with 92% found just once. The chain carries TRBV7-9 and TRBJ2-7; D possibly corresponds to TRBD1 (6 bases). This receptor was obtained from a man aged 25-45 years in good health. The material sequenced was naive CD8+ T cells sorted from blood. The CDR3 here is CASRLRGSYEQYF. CDR3 coding DNA: TGTGCCAGCCGCCTCAGGGGATCCTACGAGCAGTACTTC.